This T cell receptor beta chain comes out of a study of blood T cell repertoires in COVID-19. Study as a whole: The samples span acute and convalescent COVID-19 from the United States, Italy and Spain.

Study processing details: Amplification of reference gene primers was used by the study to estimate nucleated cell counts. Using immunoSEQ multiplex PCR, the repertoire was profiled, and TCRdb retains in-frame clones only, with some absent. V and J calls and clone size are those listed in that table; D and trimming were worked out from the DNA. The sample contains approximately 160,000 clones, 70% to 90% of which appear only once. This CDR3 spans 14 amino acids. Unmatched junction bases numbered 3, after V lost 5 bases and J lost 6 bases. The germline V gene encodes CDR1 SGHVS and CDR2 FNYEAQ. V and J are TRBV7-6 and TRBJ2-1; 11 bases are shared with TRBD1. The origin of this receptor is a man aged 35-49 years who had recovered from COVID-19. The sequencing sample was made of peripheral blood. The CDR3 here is CASSRGQGGNEQFF. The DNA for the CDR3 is TGTGCCAGCAGCCGGGGACAGGGGGGCAATGAGCAGTTCTTC.